The source of this T cell receptor beta chain is a study of blood T cells in healthy people across ages (dated by TCRdb to between 2015 and 2016). Turning to the overall study: In model experiments, template switching captured roughly one uniquely barcoded TCR beta cDNA molecule for every two T cells. Age-related changes in TCR beta repertoire diversity were measured in the study by deep sequencing normalized with unique cDNA molecular identifiers. The donors were divided into four age groups: young (average approximately 16 years), middle-aged (roughly 40), aged (approximately 64) and long-lived (roughly 88). The study analyzed two additional independent replicas of 1 million unique cDNA reads from the same blood draw for two donors, one aged 18 to 29 and one aged 80 or older.

Library generation was performed with 5' RACE. For sequencing, an Illumina HiSeq 2500 was employed. A second roughly 6 to 11 cycle PCR used a sample-barcoded 5' primer and a J-beta primer mix. A unique molecular identifier was introduced onto each TCR beta cDNA molecule by a template-switch 5' adaptor carrying 12 random nucleotides. At least 3 million CDR3-containing paired-end reads were obtained from each sample. The Mint cDNA synthesis kit, primed by a TRBC-specific oligonucleotide, was used to synthesize first-strand cDNA from all RNA. All cDNA was treated with uracil-DNA glycosylase and then went through a first 18-cycle PCR with the universal primers M1SS and BC2_uni_R. Per the source publication's procedure: For normalization, 1 million high-quality reads were randomly selected from each sample, with every read carrying a distinct molecular identifier. Reads with shared molecular identifiers were discarded instead of being binned into consensus sequences. CDR3 identification, clonotype clustering and error correction used MiTCR with a Q25 quality threshold and the strictest error-elimination algorithm. A nonparametric unseen species model with Euler transformation was used to estimate a lower bound on total TCR beta diversity. Using fastp trimming at Q25 and MiXCR clonotype assembly, TCRdb reanalyzed the public sequencing data and kept in-frame beta chains. Each entry merges the rows of one CDR3 protein and shows their most common DNA and genes. None of the V and J calls come from the authors' own analysis; TCRdb made them. For this sample there are more than 900,000 distinct CDR3 sequences; 25% to 30% appear just once. In total, the top ten clones hold roughly 10% of the sample.

This clonotype was counted only a few times. The antigen it binds to is not known. No per-base quality is available; no much larger clone lies one base away. Systemically healthy Caucasian individuals from Russia, roughly 40 in total and aged roughly 6 to 100 years, were included as donors. Approximately 9 milliliters of peripheral blood were collected from each donor into EDTA-treated Vacutainer tubes. Ficoll-Paque density-gradient centrifugation was used to isolate PBMCs, with at least 6.5 million per sample. Total RNA, at least 5 micrograms per sample, was extracted from PBMCs with Trizol reagent. For every donor, an aliquot of PBMCs went through flow cytometry to measure the percentages of naive CD45RAhigh/CD27high T cells. The CDR3 runs 16 amino acids, cysteine and phenylalanine included. This entry keeps only the CDR3 DNA: 48 bases, framed from base 1. V is pruned by 2 bases and J by 0 bases, leaving 7 bases of the junction without a gene match. The germline V gene (reference sequence) specifies DFQATT as CDR1 and SNEGSKA as CDR2.

What the study reported, not specific to this receptor: Total diversity estimates from one million sequenced T cells were considered lower bounds and underestimates. Compared with the aged group, more naive CD4+ T cells, fewer expanded clones and increased TCR diversity were shown by the long-lived group, suggesting age selection. As age increased, observed TCR beta diversity per million T cells dropped in a roughly linear way, and a significant reduction was already evident by age 40. A strong correlation was found between observed TCR beta diversity and the percentage of naive T cells measured by flow cytometry. Donor CMV infection status was unknown, potentially confounding age-related changes in expanded clonotypes. Bulk unsorted PBMC profiling prevented conclusive comparison of naive and antigen-experienced compartments.

This same sample was also part of a study on T cells of mothers and their children. In that second paper, the authors write: Nine systemically healthy Caucasian individuals, comprising three mothers and their six children, were included as donors. cDNA synthesis used all of the extracted RNA, with around 1.4 ug of RNA in each 15 ul reaction. Sample barcodes and 2-4 random nucleotides were added via the M1S primer in the second PCR. More than 8 million TCR beta CDR3 reads were obtained from each mother, and roughly 3 million reads were obtained from each child. In both related and unrelated pairs, thymic selection shapes the output of TCR recombination in a similar way, with inherited differences having only a minor effect. Normalized repertoire overlap was always slightly but never significantly higher in related than unrelated mother-child pairs. Persistent microchimeric T cell clones were not detected, at a sensitivity of roughly 100 clones per million clonotypes. To look for features that set related mother-child pairs apart from unrelated individuals, the researchers ran deep NGS to compare the TCR beta repertoires of mothers and children. On average, the children were around 11 +/- 4 years old, while the mothers were about 40 +/- 4 years old. After adapters were ligated using NEBNext reagents, the libraries underwent 100+100 nt paired-end sequencing on an Illumina HiSeq 2000. To avoid cross-contamination, the mother libraries and the child libraries were prepared a month apart and sequenced in separate runs. Each donor had between roughly 450,000 and 2,100,000 distinct TCR beta clonotypes identified. Naive TCR beta clonotypes were estimated from low-frequency clonotypes matched to each donor's FACS-determined naive share, without sorting.

Sequencing used blood. The sequence came from a woman in her thirties or forties in good health. The chain is assembled from TRBV20-1 and TRBJ2-1, with 7 bases aligning to TRBD1. CDR3 protein: CSARSQTGSSYNEQFF. The DNA sequence is given as TGCAGTGCTAGATCCCAGACAGGGAGCTCCTACAATGAGCAGTTCTTC.